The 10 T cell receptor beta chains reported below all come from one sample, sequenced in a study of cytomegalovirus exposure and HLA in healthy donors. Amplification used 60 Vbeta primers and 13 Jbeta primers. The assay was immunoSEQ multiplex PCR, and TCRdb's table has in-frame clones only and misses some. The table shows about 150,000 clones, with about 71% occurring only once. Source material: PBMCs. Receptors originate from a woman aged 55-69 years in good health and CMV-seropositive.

The CDR3 DNA follows: TGTGCCAGCAGCTCCTATGAAAAACTGTTTTTT. Amino acids: CASSSYEKLFF. The rearrangement uses TRBV11-2 and TRBJ1-4; no firm D call. Germline assignment: CDR1 SGHAT and CDR2 FQNNGV. This CDR3 has 11 amino acids. Trimming removed 4 bases at V and 6 bases at J, with 3 bases between.

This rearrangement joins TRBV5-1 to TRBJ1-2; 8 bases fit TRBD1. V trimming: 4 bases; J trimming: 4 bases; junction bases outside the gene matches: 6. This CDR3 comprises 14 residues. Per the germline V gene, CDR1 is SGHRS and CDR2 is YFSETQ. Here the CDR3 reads CASSPDRGGYGYTF. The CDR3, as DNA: TGCGCCAGCAGCCCTGACAGGGGTGGCTATGGCTACACCTTC.

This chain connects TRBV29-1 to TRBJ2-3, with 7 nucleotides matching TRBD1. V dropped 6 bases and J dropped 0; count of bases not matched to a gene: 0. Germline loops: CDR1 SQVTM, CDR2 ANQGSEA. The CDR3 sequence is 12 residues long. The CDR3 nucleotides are TGCAGCGTGACAGGGAGCACAGATACGCAGTATTTT. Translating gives CSVTGSTDTQYF.

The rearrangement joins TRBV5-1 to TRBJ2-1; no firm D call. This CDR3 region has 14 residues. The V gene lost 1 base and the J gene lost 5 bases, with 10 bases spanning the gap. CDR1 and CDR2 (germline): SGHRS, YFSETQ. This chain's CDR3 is CASSLIGSDNEQFF. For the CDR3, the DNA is TGCGCCAGCAGCTTGATCGGGTCGGACAATGAGCAGTTCTTC. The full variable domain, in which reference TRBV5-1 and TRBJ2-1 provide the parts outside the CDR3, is KAGVTQTPRYLIKTRGQQVTLSCSPISGHRSVSWYQQTPGQGLQFLFEYFSETQRNKGNFPGRFSGRQFSNSRSEMNVSTLELGDSALYLCASSLIGSDNEQFFGPGTRLTVL.

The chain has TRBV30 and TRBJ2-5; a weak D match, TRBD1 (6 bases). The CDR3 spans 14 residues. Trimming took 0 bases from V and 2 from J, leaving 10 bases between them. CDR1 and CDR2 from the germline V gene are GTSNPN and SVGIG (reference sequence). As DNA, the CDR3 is TGTGCCTGGAGTGTACGAAGGGGGCAAGAGACCCAGTACTTC. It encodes CAWSVRRGQETQYF.

CDR3 coding DNA: TGTGCTAGTGGCCATTCGGGACAGATGAACACTGAAGCTTTCTTT. Translating it yields CASGHSGQMNTEAFF. The rearrangement joins TRBV12-5 to TRBJ1-1; 7 bases align to TRBD1. The germline gives CDR1 LGHNT, CDR2 FRNRAP. Losses at the gene ends were 6 bases for V and 0 bases for J; bases not matched to a gene: 7. The CDR3 runs 15 residues.

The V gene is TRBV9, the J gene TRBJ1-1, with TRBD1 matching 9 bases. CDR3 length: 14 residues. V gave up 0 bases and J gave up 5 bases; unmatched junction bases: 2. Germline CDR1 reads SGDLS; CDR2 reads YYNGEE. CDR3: CASSVDRGLTEAFF. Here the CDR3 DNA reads TGTGCCAGCAGCGTAGACAGGGGGCTGACTGAAGCTTTCTTT. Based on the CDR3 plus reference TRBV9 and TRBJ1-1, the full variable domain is DSGVTQTPKHLITATGQRVTLRCSPRSGDLSVYWYQQSLDQGLQFLIQYYNGEERAKGNILERFSAQQFPDLHSELNLSSLELGDSALYFCASSVDRGLTEAFFGQGTRLTVV.

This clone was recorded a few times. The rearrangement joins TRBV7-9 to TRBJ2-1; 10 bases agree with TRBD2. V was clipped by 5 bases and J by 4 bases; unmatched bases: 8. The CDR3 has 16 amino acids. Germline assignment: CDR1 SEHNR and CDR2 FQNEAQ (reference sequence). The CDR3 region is CASSATTSGVYNEQFF. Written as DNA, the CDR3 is TGTGCCAGCAGCGCCACAACTAGCGGGGTTTACAATGAGCAGTTCTTC.

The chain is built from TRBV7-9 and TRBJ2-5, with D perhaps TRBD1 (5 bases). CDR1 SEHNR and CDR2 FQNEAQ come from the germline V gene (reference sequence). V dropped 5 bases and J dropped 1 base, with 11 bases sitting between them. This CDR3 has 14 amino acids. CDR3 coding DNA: TGTGCCAGCAGCCCGACAGTGATCCAAGAGACCCAGTACTTC. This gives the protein CASSPTVIQETQYF.

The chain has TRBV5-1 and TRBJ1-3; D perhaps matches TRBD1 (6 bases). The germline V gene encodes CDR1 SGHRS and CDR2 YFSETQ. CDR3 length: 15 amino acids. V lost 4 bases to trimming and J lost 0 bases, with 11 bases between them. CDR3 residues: CASSRDTGSGNTIYF. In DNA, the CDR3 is TGCGCCAGCAGCCGGGACACCGGCTCTGGAAACACCATATATTTT.